This T cell receptor (beta chain) was identified during a study of blood T cell repertoires in COVID-19. For the study at large: Spain, Italy and the United States supplied samples that represented acute and convalescent COVID-19. The analysed material was cDNA or gDNA that came from T cells, B-cell-depleted T cells, or PBMCs.

Source study methods: Amplified reference gene primers provided the basis for estimating nucleated cell counts. TCRdb's table, derived via immunoSEQ multiplex PCR, lists solely in-frame clones and lacks some. Clone size and the V and J calls come from that table; the DNA yielded D and trimming. The table includes 40,000 to 55,000 clones, around 86% detected once. Material for sequencing was peripheral blood. The receptor was derived from a human donor with acute or convalescent COVID-19. The donor label of this sample is uncertain.

Here the CDR3 DNA reads TGTGCCAGCAGCCCCGACAACCTGGCCCCAACTTACGAGCAGTACTTC. This sequence encodes CASSPDNLAPTYEQYF. This chain uses TRBV5-6 with TRBJ2-7; no clear D. The length of the CDR3 is 16 residues. The V and J ends lost 4 bases and 4 bases respectively, with 21 bases between them. CDR1 SGHDT and CDR2 YYEEEE come from the germline V gene.